The following is a T cell receptor (beta chain) sequence with its context. Its specificity is not known. This entry comes from a study of shared clonotypes between healthy human individuals. This CDR3 spans 10 amino acids. From germline, CDR1 is MNHEY and CDR2 SMNVEV (reference sequence). The V and J ends lost 11 bases and 5 bases respectively, with 8 bases between them. Terminally differentiated effector memory CD45RA+ cells were excluded by CCR7 positive selection of CD45RO-negative cells. Here immunoSEQ multiplex PCR was the method, and the copy in TCRdb shows in-frame clones only, minus some. In the table there are about 580,000 clones, 95% to 98% of which are singletons. General observations from the study: Several donors shared about 4.5% of their naive CD4 clonotypes. Sampling was confined to blood; repertoires within tissues likely differ.

Sequencing was done on a sample of naive CD8+ T cells sorted from blood. The rearrangement joins TRBV27 to TRBJ2-3; no clear D. The receptor's source is a man aged 30-40 years in good health. The chain's CDR3 is CASGRDTQYF. The CDR3 DNA is TGTGCCTCAGGAAGAGATACGCAGTATTTT.